The 16 T cell receptor beta chains below were found in one sample sequenced in a study of blood T cell repertoires in COVID-19. The protocol was immunoSEQ multiplex PCR, while the TCRdb copy is restricted to in-frame clones and leaves out a portion. The sample has around 70,000 clones; under 95% are singletons. Material for sequencing was peripheral blood. The source is a woman between 55 and 75 years old with active COVID-19.

V and J are TRBV28 and TRBJ2-2; 8 bases are a match to TRBD2. Germline V gene sequence: CDR1 MDHEN, CDR2 SYDVKM. The CDR3 extends over 15 amino acids. Trimming removed 6 bases from V and 1 base from J; junction bases left unmatched: 4. The CDR3 protein is CASSAGGVNTGELFF. The CDR3 nucleotides read TGTGCCAGCAGCGCCGGGGGGGTGAACACCGGGGAGCTGTTTTTT.

V usage is TRBV6-5 and J usage is TRBJ2-7; D is perhaps TRBD1 (5 bases). The ends were cut back, 7 bases at V and 4 bases at J, with 11 bases in the middle. Germline lookup yields CDR1 MNHEY and CDR2 SVGAGI. There are 12 residues in the CDR3. As DNA, the CDR3 is TGTGCCAGCACAGGGATCGGTTACGAGCAGTACTTC. It yields the protein CASTGIGYEQYF.

Sample share makes this clone medium-sized (0.01 to 0.1%). The same CDR3 can be traced to other DNA sequences in this sample. The chain couples TRBV4-1 to TRBJ2-2; the D gene is possibly TRBD1 (5 bases). The CDR3 covers 16 residues. CDR1 is MGHRA, CDR2 YSYEKL, per germline. V gave up 1 base and J gave up 2 bases, with 11 bases separating them. The CDR3 region has the DNA TGCGCCAGCAGCCAAGGTCAGGGTCTTAACACCGGGGAGCTGTTTTTT. Translation: CASSQGQGLNTGELFF.

This chain uses TRBV7-9 with TRBJ1-1, with TRBD1 matching 7 bases. Germline-derived CDR1 and CDR2 are SEHNR and FQNEAQ (reference sequence). V shed 3 bases and J 0 bases; nucleotides not matched to a gene: 16. There are 19 residues in the CDR3. The CDR3: CASSFITPPRGQMNTEAFF. The CDR3 DNA reads as TGTGCCAGCAGCTTTATCACCCCTCCCAGGGGACAGATGAACACTGAAGCTTTCTTT.

The rearrangement joins TRBV5-1 to TRBJ2-7, with TRBD2 identical over 11 bases. CDR1 is SGHRS and CDR2 is YFSETQ in the germline V gene. J gave up 3 bases and V 0 bases, and 5 bases lay outside the gene matches. The CDR3 consists of 16 residues. CDR3 sequence reads: CASSLVGGTSGYEQYF. The CDR3 coding sequence is TGCGCCAGCAGCTTGGTTGGGGGGACTAGCGGCTACGAGCAGTACTTC.

V is TRBV5-4 and J is TRBJ2-2, with D hard to call. Deletions cut 0 bases from V and 2 bases from J, with 5 bases between. CDR3 length equals 14 residues. Germline CDR1 SGHNT, CDR2 YYREEE (reference sequence). In DNA form, the CDR3 reads TGTGCCAGCAGCTTGGTGGCCAACACCGGGGAGCTGTTTTTT. Translating gives CASSLVANTGELFF.

CDR3 DNA: TGTGCCAGCAGCATGACAGGGGATCCTAACTATGGCTACACCTTC. This gives the protein CASSMTGDPNYGYTF. The chain carries TRBV6-6 and TRBJ1-2; 8 positions agree with TRBD1. With 6 bases clipped from V and 0 bases from J, the junction kept 6 bases outside the gene matches. CDR1 is MNHNY and CDR2 is SVGAGI in the germline V gene (reference sequence). CDR3 length equals 15 residues.

Worth noting for this clone: A read error may produce the germline difference seen at one junction end. The genes are TRBV7-7 and TRBJ2-2; possibly TRBD2 for D (5 bases). CDR3 length: 15 residues. CDR1 is SSHAT and CDR2 is FNYEAQ in the germline V gene (reference sequence). The CDR3 here is CASSLDPGSTGELFF. CDR3 sequence (DNA): TGTGCTAGCAGCTTAGACCCGGGGTCAACCGGGGAGCTGTTTTTT. Using reference TRBV7-7 and TRBJ2-2 for the parts outside the CDR3, the full variable domain is GAGVSQSPRYKVTKRGQDVTLRCDPISSHATLYWYQQALGQGPEFLTYFNYEAQPDKSGLPSDRFSAERPEGSISTLTIQRTEQRDSAMYRCASSLDPGSTGELFFGEGSRLTVL.

V and J are TRBV7-8 and TRBJ2-3; 9 nucleotides line up with TRBD2. V lost 3 bases to trimming and J lost 2 bases; unmatched junction nucleotides: 6. The CDR3 runs to 16 residues. Germline CDR1 reads SGHVS; CDR2 reads FQNEAQ. The CDR3 is CASSFSAGGPTDTQYF. Here the CDR3 DNA reads TGTGCCAGCAGCTTCTCAGCGGGAGGACCCACAGATACGCAGTATTTT.

The chain is built from TRBV29-1 and TRBJ2-1; D call uncertain. The CDR3 is 13 residues long. Germline CDR1 and CDR2: SQVTM and ANQGSEA. The V end lost 5 bases, the J end lost 10 bases, and 18 bases lay between the germline ends. In DNA form, the CDR3 reads TGCAGCGTTCCAAAGCCGGCAGGCACCGAGCAGTTCTTC. This encodes CSVPKPAGTEQFF.

V and J are TRBV5-1 and TRBJ2-2, with a weak D call TRBD1 (6 bases). Trimming left V 0 bases short and J 4 bases short, with 13 bases between. Germline values: CDR1 SGHRS, CDR2 YFSETQ. CDR3 length: 16 amino acids. The CDR3 spells CASSLGTGPRTGELFF. Here the CDR3 DNA reads TGCGCCAGCAGCTTGGGAACAGGGCCCCGCACCGGGGAGCTGTTTTTT.

The V gene is TRBV28, the J gene TRBJ1-2; 9 positions match TRBD1. The CDR3 runs to 14 residues. J was trimmed by 12 bases and V by 5 bases; bases with no gene match: 13. Germline loops: CDR1 MDHEN, CDR2 SYDVKM. For the CDR3, the DNA is TGTGCCAGCAGTATACCGGGACAGGGCGGATTGAACACCTTC. Amino acid sequence: CASSIPGQGGLNTF.

The rearrangement uses TRBV18 and TRBJ1-2; 9 bases map to TRBD1. The germline gives CDR1 KGHSH, CDR2 LQKENI. CDR3 length: 15 residues. Losses at the gene ends were 3 bases for V and 3 bases for J; bases not matched to a gene: 5. The CDR3 coding sequence is TGTGCCAGCTCACCGGGGACAGGGAATTACTATGGCTACACCTTC. Translated, it gives CASSPGTGNYYGYTF.

The chain combines TRBV3-1 (or the pseudogene TRBV3-2) with TRBJ1-2; possibly TRBD1 for D (5 bases). There are 19 residues in the CDR3. Germline CDR1 LGHDT, CDR2 YNNKEL (reference sequence). Trimming left V 5 bases short and J 1 base short, with 26 bases between. CDR3 coding DNA: TGTGCCAGCAGCACCCGAGGGGAGGGCTGGCCAGCGCTTAACTATGGCTACACCTTC. It codes for CASSTRGEGWPALNYGYTF.

V and J are TRBV5-1 and TRBJ1-5; D perhaps matches TRBD1 (6 bases). Trimming removed 4 bases at V and 4 bases at J, with 15 bases between. This CDR3 is 15 amino acids long. The germline V gene has CDR1 SGHRS and CDR2 YFSETQ. The CDR3 is CASSVLDSLNQPQHF. CDR3 bases: TGCGCCAGCAGCGTCCTGGACAGTTTGAATCAGCCCCAGCATTTT.

V usage is TRBV12-3 or TRBV12-4 and J usage is TRBJ2-3, with TRBD2 as a possible D gene (5 bases). The CDR3 runs 12 residues. V gave up 2 bases and J gave up 6 bases, with 6 bases separating them. CDR3 bases: TGTGCCAGCAGTTTAAGGGAGGATACGCAGTATTTT. Its translation is CASSLREDTQYF.